The T cell receptor (beta chain) under discussion was sequenced for a study of T cell responses to AZD1222 COVID-19 vaccine. Study summary: The analysis combined second doses at about 4 or about 12 weeks.

V gave up 4 bases and J gave up 1 base; unmatched junction bases: 6. The CDR3 spans 15 residues. Germline assignment: CDR1 LGHDT and CDR2 YNNKEL (reference sequence). Libraries were prepared by immunoSEQ multiplex PCR; TCRdb keeps only in-frame clonotypes and omits some of them. The profile shows approximately 150,000 clones, roughly nine tenths of them singletons. With respect to this clone: The target antigen is unknown.

Overall study findings and caveats: Only 5 or 6 AZD1222 recipients were seropositive at baseline. The span of vaccine-associated CD4 TCRs extended across spike, with dominance at 160-218 and 743-854.

The material sequenced was peripheral blood, taken on day 0 of AZD1222 vaccination. The TCR was taken from an adult in good health. The V gene is TRBV3-1 (or the pseudogene TRBV3-2), the J gene TRBJ2-7; 8 nucleotides line up with TRBD1. In DNA form, the CDR3 reads TGTGCCAGCAGCCGTTGGGACAGGCGTTCCTACGAGCAGTACTTC. It is translated as CASSRWDRRSYEQYF.